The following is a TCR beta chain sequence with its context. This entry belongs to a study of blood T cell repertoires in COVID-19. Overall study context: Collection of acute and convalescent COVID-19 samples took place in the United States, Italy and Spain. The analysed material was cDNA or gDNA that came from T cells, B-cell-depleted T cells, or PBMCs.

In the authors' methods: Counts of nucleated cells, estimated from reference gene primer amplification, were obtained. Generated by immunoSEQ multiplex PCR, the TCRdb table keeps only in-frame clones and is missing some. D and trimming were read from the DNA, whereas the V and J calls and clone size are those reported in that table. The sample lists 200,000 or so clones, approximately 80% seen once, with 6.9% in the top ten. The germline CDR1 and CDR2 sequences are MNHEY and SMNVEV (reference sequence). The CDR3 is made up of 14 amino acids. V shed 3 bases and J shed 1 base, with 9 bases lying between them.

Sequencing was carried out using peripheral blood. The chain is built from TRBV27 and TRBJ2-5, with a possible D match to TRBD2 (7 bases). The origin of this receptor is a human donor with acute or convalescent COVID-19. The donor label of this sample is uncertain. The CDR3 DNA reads TGTGCCAGCAGTTTTAGGGGGGGCCAAGAGACCCAGTACTTC. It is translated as CASSFRGGQETQYF.